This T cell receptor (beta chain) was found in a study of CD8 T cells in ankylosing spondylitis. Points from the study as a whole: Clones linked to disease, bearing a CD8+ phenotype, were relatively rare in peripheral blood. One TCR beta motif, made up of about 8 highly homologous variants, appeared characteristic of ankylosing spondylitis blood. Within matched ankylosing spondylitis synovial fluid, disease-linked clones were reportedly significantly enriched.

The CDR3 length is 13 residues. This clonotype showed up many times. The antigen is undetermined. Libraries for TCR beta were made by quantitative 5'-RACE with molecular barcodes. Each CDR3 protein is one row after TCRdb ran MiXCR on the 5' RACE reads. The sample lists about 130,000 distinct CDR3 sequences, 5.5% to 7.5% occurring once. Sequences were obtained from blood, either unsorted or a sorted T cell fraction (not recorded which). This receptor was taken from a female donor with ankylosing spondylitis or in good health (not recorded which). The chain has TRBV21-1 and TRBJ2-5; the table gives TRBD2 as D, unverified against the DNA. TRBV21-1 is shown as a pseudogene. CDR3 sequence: CASSRRDQETQYF. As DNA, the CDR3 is TGTGCCAGCAGCAGGCGGGATCAAGAGACCCAGTACTTC.